The 15 T cell receptor beta chains below all came from one sample that was sequenced in a study of cytomegalovirus exposure and HLA in healthy donors. The study ran its PCR with 60 Vbeta and 13 Jbeta primers. Using immunoSEQ multiplex PCR, the repertoire was profiled, and TCRdb retains in-frame clones only, with some absent. Of approximately 110,000 clones detected, approximately 15% appear once; the ten largest clones hold roughly 2%. Sequencing was carried out using PBMCs. The receptors here all came from a woman aged 18-35 years in good health and CMV-seronegative.

This clone was counted a few times. This chain uses TRBV9 with TRBJ2-6, with no clear D. This CDR3 contains 19 residues. Trimming left V 2 bases short and J 0 bases short, with 18 bases between. Germline CDR1 reads SGDLS; CDR2 reads YYNGEE. The CDR3 DNA reads as TGTGCCAGCAGCGTTCCCATCCGACTCTCCGCCTCTGGGGCCAACGTCCTGACTTTC. The encoded protein is CASSVPIRLSASGANVLTF. Combining the CDR3 with reference TRBV9 and TRBJ2-6 gives the whole variable domain DSGVTQTPKHLITATGQRVTLRCSPRSGDLSVYWYQQSLDQGLQFLIQYYNGEERAKGNILERFSAQQFPDLHSELNLSSLELGDSALYFCASSVPIRLSASGANVLTFGAGSRLTVL.

The chain employs TRBV19 and TRBJ2-3; 13 bases align to TRBD2. With V trimmed by 0 bases and J by 4 bases, 1 base remained unmatched. The CDR3 spans 16 residues. Looked up from germline, CDR1 is LNHDA and CDR2 is SQIVND (reference sequence). The CDR3 DNA reads as TGTGCCAGTAGTATAGACGGACTAGCGGGGGCAGATACGCAGTATTTT. Protein product: CASSIDGLAGADTQYF. The full variable domain, its missing parts supplied by reference TRBV19 and TRBJ2-3, is DGGITQSPKYLFRKEGQNVTLSCEQNLNHDAMYWYRQDPGQGLRLIYYSQIVNDFQKGDIAEGYSVSREKKESFPLTVTSAQKNPTAFYLCASSIDGLAGADTQYFGPGTRLTVL.

The J gene is TRBJ2-3, the V gene TRBV4-2, with TRBD1 as a possible D gene (6 bases). Germline V CDR1 and CDR2: LGHNA, YNFKEQ. The CDR3 contains 15 residues. Between the trimmed V and J ends, which lost 0 bases and 3 bases, there was a span of 10 bases. As DNA, the CDR3 is TGTGCCAGCAGCCAAGAGAGGACAGAAACAGATACGCAGTATTTT. It is translated as CASSQERTETDTQYF.

In its sample, this clone was seen a few times. The chain links TRBV5-1 to TRBJ2-1, with D uncertain. Trimming stripped 1 base from V and 8 bases from J, with 7 bases between. The germline V gene encodes CDR1 SGHRS and CDR2 YFSETQ. The CDR3 runs 12 residues. CDR3 sequence reads: CASSLWSDEQFF. The CDR3 bases are TGCGCCAGCAGCTTGTGGAGTGATGAGCAGTTCTTC.

The chain combines TRBV4-3 with TRBJ1-1, with a tentative D call TRBD1 (6 bases). The CDR3 is 14 amino acids. Germline V gene sequence: CDR1 LGHNA, CDR2 YSLEER. V was pared by 3 bases and J by 1 base, with 9 bases between. This CDR3 reads CASSHDRKNTEAFF. In nucleotides, the CDR3 is TGCGCCAGCAGCCACGACAGGAAGAACACTGAAGCTTTCTTT.

This chain joins TRBV15 and TRBJ2-2; D is perhaps TRBD2 (6 bases). This CDR3 is built from 18 residues. The germline gives CDR1 LNHNV, CDR2 YYDKDF (reference sequence). V lost 2 bases and J 0 bases, leaving 16 bases between the germline ends. In DNA, the CDR3 is TGTGCCACCAGCAGAAAATTCCGGGGGTTTTCGAACACCGGGGAGCTGTTTTTT. Its protein is CATSRKFRGFSNTGELFF.

Only a few counts were recorded for this clone. The rearrangement joins TRBV2 to TRBJ2-5; 12 bases are shared with TRBD2. The CDR3 extends over 15 amino acids. V lost 4 bases, J lost 5 bases, and 5 bases stayed unmatched. Per the germline V gene, CDR1 is SNHLY and CDR2 is FYNNEI. The CDR3: CASSVLAGGLETQYF. The DNA for the CDR3 is TGTGCCAGCAGTGTCCTAGCGGGAGGGCTTGAGACCCAGTACTTC.

This chain uses TRBV7-2 with TRBJ1-6; D gene uncertain. Per the germline V gene, CDR1 is SGHTA and CDR2 is FQGNSA. The CDR3 length is 15 residues. The V and J ends lost 1 base and 4 bases respectively, with 8 bases between them. The CDR3 DNA reads as TGTGCCAGCAGCTTAGGGCCCGGGTATAATTCACCCCTCCACTTT. This translates into CASSLGPGYNSPLHF.

The V call is TRBV29-1, the J call TRBJ1-1, with D unresolved. The CDR3 contains 13 residues. Deletions cut 3 bases from V and 0 bases from J, with 8 bases between. CDR1 is SQVTM and CDR2 is ANQGSEA in the germline V gene. DNA of the CDR3: TGCAGCGTTGAGGAAGGAGTGAACACTGAAGCTTTCTTT. Protein: CSVEEGVNTEAFF.

This clone was counted a few times. The chain links TRBV4-3 to TRBJ2-3, with a tentative D call TRBD1 (6 bases). V was pared by 2 bases and J by 5 bases, with 11 bases between. In germline, CDR1 is LGHNA, CDR2 YSLEER. The CDR3 totals 14 residues. CDR3 amino acids: CASSQRSRGDTQYF. The CDR3 DNA reads as TGCGCCAGCAGCCAAAGGAGCAGGGGAGATACGCAGTATTTT.

A few counts support this clone. The chain combines TRBV5-4 with TRBJ1-4; D possibly corresponds to TRBD1 (5 bases). V shed 0 bases and J shed 6 bases, with 12 bases lying between them. Per germline, CDR1 SGHNT and CDR2 YYREEE (reference sequence). The CDR3 contains 15 residues. This CDR3 reads CASSLEGREDEKLFF. The CDR3, as DNA: TGTGCCAGCAGCTTGGAGGGCAGGGAGGATGAAAAACTGTTTTTT.

The chain recombines TRBV2 with TRBJ2-2; D is possibly TRBD2 (6 bases). The CDR3 has 14 amino acids. Trimming removed 6 bases at V and 6 bases at J, with 14 bases between. The germline CDR1 and CDR2 sequences are SNHLY and FYNNEI. CDR3 bases: TGTGCCAGCAGCGGCGTGACTAGGCCCGGGGAGCTGTTTTTT. Translating gives CASSGVTRPGELFF.

This clone was seen more than once but under ten times. The V gene is TRBV5-4, the J gene TRBJ1-2, with a tentative D call TRBD1 (6 bases). The length of the CDR3 is 13 residues. Trimming shortened V by 0 bases and J by 6 bases, and 9 bases separated the two germline ends. The germline gives CDR1 SGHNT, CDR2 YYREEE (reference sequence). In DNA, the CDR3 is TGTGCCAGCAGCTTGGGGCAGGGGAATGGCTACACCTTC. Residues: CASSLGQGNGYTF.

The chain combines TRBV11-2 with TRBJ2-2, with unresolved D. Trimming removed 1 base at V and 0 bases at J, with 9 bases between. The CDR3 has 16 amino acids. CDR1 SGHAT and CDR2 FQNNGV come from the germline V gene. CDR3 DNA sequence: TGTGCCAGCAGCTTAGTGGCACACCCGAACACCGGGGAGCTGTTTTTT. Residues: CASSLVAHPNTGELFF.

This clone was detected only a few times. The chain is built from TRBV5-6 and TRBJ2-7; 11 bases map to TRBD2. There are 15 residues in the CDR3. The germline V gene encodes CDR1 SGHDT and CDR2 YYEEEE. J gave up 4 bases and V 1 base, and 4 bases lay outside the gene matches. The CDR3 sequence is CASSLFSGGAYEQYF. CDR3 in DNA: TGTGCCAGCAGCTTGTTTAGCGGGGGGGCGTACGAGCAGTACTTC.